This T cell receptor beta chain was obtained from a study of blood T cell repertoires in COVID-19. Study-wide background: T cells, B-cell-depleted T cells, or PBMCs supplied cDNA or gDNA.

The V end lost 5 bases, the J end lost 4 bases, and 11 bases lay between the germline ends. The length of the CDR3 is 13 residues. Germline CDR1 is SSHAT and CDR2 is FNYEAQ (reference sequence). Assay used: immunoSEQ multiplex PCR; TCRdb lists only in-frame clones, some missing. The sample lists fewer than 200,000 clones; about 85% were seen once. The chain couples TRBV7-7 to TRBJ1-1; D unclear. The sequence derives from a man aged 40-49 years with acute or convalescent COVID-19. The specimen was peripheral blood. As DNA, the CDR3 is TGTGCCAGCAGCAGGACTGTGGGCACTGAAGCTTTCTTT. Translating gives CASSRTVGTEAFF.